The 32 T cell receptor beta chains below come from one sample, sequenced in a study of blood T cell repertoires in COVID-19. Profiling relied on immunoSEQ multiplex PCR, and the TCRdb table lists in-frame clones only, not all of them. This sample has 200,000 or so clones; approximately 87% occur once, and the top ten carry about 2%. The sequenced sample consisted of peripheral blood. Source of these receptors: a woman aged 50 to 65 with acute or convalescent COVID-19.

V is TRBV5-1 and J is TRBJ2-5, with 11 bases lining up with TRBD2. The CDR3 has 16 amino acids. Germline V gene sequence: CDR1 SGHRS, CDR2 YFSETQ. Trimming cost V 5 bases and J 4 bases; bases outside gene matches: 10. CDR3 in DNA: TGCGCCAGCAGAAGACTGGGACTAGCGGAGCTAGAGACCCAGTACTTC. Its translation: CASRRLGLAELETQYF. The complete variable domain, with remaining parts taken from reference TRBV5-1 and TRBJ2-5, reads KAGVTQTPRYLIKTRGQQVTLSCSPISGHRSVSWYQQTPGQGLQFLFEYFSETQRNKGNFPGRFSGRQFSNSRSEMNVSTLELGDSALYLCASRRLGLAELETQYFGPGTRLLVL.

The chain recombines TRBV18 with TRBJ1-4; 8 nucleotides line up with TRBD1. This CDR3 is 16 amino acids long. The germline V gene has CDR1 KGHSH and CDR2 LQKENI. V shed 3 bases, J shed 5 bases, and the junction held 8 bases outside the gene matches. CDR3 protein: CASSPTATGENEKLFF. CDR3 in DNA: TGTGCCAGCTCACCGACCGCGACAGGGGAAAATGAAAAACTGTTTTTT.

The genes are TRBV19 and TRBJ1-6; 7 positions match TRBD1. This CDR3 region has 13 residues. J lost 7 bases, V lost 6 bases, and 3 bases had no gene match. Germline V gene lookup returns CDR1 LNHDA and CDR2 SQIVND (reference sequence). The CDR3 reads CASSPQGNSPLHF. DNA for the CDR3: TGTGCCAGTAGCCCACAGGGGAATTCACCCCTCCACTTT.

The CDR3 sequence: CASSRSGGAKNIQYF. The CDR3 DNA is TGTGCCAGTAGTAGGTCAGGGGGGGCCAAAAACATTCAGTACTTC. The chain combines TRBV19 with TRBJ2-4, with D maybe TRBD1 (7 bases). V was clipped by 4 bases and J by 1 base, with 11 bases between them. This CDR3 is 15 amino acids long. From germline, CDR1 is LNHDA and CDR2 SQIVND (reference sequence).

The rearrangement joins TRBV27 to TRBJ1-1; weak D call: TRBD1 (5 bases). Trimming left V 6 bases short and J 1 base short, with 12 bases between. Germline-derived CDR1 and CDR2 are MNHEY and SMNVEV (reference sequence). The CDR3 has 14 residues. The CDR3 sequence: CASRRTQGNTEAFF. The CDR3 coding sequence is TGTGCCAGCAGACGAACCCAGGGGAACACTGAAGCTTTCTTT.

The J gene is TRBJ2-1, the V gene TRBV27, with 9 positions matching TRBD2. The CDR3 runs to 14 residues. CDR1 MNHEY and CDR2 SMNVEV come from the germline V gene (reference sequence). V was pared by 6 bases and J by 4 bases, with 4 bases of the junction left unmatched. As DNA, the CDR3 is TGTGCCAGCAGACCGACTAGCGGATACAATGAGCAGTTCTTC. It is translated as CASRPTSGYNEQFF.

The CDR3 sequence is CASSKTSGGLNTGELFF. DNA for the CDR3: TGTGCCAGCAGCAAAACTAGCGGGGGTCTGAACACCGGGGAGCTGTTTTTT. The chain joins TRBV4-2 to TRBJ2-2; 11 nucleotides agree with TRBD2. CDR3 size: 17 residues. With V trimmed by 5 bases and J by 1 base, 6 bases remained unmatched. Germline V gives CDR1 LGHNA, CDR2 YNFKEQ.

The CDR3 region is CASSTGGSYTEAFF. CDR3 DNA sequence: TGTGCCAGCAGTACAGGGGGCAGTTACACTGAAGCTTTCTTT. V gene TRBV28 combines with J gene TRBJ1-1; TRBD1 matches 9 bases. Trimming removed 5 bases from V and 3 bases from J; junction bases left unmatched: 4. Germline V gene data show CDR1 as MDHEN and CDR2 as SYDVKM. This CDR3 comprises 14 residues.

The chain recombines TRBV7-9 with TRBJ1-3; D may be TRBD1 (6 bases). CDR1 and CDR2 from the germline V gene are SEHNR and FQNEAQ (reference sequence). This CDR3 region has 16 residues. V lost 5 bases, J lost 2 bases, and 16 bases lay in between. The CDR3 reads CASSVHRELTGNTIYF. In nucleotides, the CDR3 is TGTGCCAGCAGCGTTCACAGGGAACTGACTGGAAACACCATATATTTT.

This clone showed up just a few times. CDR3 bases: TGTGCCAGCAGCTTCCAGACTACCACAGATACGCAGTATTTT. Translation gives CASSFQTTTDTQYF. This sequence joins TRBV5-5 and TRBJ2-3, with a tentative D call TRBD2 (5 bases). CDR1 and CDR2 (germline): SGHKS, YYEKEE (reference sequence). Trimming cost V 2 bases and J 2 bases, with 9 bases left between them. This CDR3 spans 14 amino acids.

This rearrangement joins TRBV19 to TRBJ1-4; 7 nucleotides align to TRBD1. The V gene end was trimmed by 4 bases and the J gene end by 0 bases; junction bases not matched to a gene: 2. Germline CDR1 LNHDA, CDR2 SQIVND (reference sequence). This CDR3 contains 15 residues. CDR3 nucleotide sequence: TGTGCCAGTAGTAGGCAGGGGGCAACTAATGAAAAACTGTTTTTT. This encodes CASSRQGATNEKLFF.

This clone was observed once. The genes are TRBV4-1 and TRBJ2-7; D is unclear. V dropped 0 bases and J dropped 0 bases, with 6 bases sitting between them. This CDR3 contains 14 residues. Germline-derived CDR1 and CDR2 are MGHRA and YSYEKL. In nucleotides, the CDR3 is TGCGCCAGCAGCCAAGATTACAACTCCTACGAGCAGTACTTC. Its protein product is CASSQDYNSYEQYF.

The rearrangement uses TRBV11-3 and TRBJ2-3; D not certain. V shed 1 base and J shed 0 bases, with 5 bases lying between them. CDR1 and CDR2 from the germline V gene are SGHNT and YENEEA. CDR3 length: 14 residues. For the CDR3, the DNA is TGTGCCAGCAGCTTAGGGCGGAGCACAGATACGCAGTATTTT. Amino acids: CASSLGRSTDTQYF.

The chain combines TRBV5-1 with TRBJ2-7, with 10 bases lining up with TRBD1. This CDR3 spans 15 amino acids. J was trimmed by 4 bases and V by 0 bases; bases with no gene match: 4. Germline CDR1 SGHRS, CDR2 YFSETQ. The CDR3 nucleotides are TGCGCCAGCAGCTTGGAGGGACAGGGGATATACGAGCAGTACTTC. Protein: CASSLEGQGIYEQYF.

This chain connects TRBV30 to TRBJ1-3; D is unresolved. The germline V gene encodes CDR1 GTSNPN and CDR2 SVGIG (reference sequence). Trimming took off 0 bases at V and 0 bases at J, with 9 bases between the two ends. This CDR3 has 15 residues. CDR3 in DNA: TGTGCCTGGAGTGTTGGCGGCAGCTCTGGAAACACCATATATTTT. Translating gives CAWSVGGSSGNTIYF.

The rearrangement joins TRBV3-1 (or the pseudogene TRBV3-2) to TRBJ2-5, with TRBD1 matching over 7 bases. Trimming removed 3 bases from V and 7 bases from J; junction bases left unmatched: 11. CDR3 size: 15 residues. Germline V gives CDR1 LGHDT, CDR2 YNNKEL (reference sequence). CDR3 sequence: CASSHPGTGEGTQYF. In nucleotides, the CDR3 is TGTGCCAGCAGCCACCCCGGAACAGGGGAAGGGACCCAGTACTTC.

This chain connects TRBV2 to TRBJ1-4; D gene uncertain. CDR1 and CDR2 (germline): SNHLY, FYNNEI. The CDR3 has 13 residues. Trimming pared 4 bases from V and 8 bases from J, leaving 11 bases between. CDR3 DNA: TGTGCCAGCAGTGTAGCGGGCCGAGAAAAACTGTTTTTT. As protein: CASSVAGREKLFF.

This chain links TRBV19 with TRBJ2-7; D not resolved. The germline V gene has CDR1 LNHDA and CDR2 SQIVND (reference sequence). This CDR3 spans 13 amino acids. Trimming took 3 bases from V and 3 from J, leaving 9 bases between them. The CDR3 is CASSMTRNYEQYF. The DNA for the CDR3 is TGTGCCAGTAGTATGACCAGGAACTACGAGCAGTACTTC.

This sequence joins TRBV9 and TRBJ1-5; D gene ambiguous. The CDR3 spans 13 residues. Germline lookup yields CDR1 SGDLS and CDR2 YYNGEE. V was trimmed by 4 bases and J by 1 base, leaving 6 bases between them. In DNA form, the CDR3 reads TGTGCCAGCAGCCAATTGAGCAATCAGCCCCAGCATTTT. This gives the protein CASSQLSNQPQHF.

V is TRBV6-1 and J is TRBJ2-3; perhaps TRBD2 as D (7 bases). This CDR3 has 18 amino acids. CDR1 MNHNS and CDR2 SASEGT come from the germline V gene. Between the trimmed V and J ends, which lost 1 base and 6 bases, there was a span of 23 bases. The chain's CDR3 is CASSEVGGGLGYTDTQYF. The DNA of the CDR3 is TGTGCCAGCAGTGAAGTAGGGGGTGGACTAGGGTACACGGATACGCAGTATTTT.

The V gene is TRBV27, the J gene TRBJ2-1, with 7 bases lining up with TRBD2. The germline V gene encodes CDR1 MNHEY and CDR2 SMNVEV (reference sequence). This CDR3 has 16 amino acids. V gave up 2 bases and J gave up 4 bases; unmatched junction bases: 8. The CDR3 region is CASSLGDYQGYNEQFF. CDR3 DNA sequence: TGTGCCAGCAGTTTAGGGGACTACCAAGGATACAATGAGCAGTTCTTC.

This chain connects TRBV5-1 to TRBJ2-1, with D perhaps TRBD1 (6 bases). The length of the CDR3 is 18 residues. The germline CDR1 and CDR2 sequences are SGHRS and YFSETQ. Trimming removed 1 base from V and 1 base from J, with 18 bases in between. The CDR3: CASSLPRTGTTSYNEQFF. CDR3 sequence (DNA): TGCGCCAGCAGCTTGCCCCGCACAGGGACAACATCCTACAATGAGCAGTTCTTC.

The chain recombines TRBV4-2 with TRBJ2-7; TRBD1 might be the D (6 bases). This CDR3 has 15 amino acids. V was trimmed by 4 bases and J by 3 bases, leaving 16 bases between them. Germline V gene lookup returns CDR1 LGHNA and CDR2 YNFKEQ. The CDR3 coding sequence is TGTGCCAGCAGCCCGACACAGGGCGCCCACTACGAGCAGTACTTC. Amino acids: CASSPTQGAHYEQYF.

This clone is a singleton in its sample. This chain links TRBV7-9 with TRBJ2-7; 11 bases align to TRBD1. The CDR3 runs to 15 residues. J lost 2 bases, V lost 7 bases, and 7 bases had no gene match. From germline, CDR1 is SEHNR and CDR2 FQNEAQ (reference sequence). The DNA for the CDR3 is TGTGCCAGCAACCCGGGACAGGGGGTTACCTACGAGCAGTACTTC. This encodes CASNPGQGVTYEQYF.

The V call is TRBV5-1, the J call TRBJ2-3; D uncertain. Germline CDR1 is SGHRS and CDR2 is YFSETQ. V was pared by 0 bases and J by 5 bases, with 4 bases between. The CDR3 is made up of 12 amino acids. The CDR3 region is CASSLGRDTQYF. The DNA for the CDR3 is TGCGCCAGCAGCTTGGGTAGAGATACGCAGTATTTT.

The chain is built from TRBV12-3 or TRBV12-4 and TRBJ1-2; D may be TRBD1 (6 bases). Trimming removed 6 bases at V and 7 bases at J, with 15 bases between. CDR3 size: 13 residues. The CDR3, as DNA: TGTGCCAGCAGACCCACAGGGCCCGGTGGCTACACCTTC. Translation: CASRPTGPGGYTF.

CDR3 in amino acids: CASSLRGGTTDEQFF. The CDR3, as DNA: TGTGCCAGCAGCTTACGGGGGGGGACTACGGATGAGCAGTTCTTC. V usage is TRBV11-3 and J usage is TRBJ2-1; 8 nucleotides line up with TRBD2. Germline CDR1 reads SGHNT; CDR2 reads YENEEA. CDR3 size: 15 residues. Losses at the gene ends were 2 bases for V and 8 bases for J; bases not matched to a gene: 8.

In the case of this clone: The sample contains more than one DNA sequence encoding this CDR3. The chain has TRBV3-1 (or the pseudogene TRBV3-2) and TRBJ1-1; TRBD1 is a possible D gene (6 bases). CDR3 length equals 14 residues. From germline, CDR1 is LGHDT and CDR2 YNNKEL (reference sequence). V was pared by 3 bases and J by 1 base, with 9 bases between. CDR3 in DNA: TGTGCCAGCAGCCAGACAGGCGGGAACACTGAAGCTTTCTTT. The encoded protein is CASSQTGGNTEAFF.

CDR3 sequence (DNA): TGTGCCAGCAGCCCCTTGACTAGCGGGGGGGCCAGTGAGCAGTTCTTC. This gives the protein CASSPLTSGGASEQFF. The chain has TRBV3-1 (or the pseudogene TRBV3-2) and TRBJ2-1, with 14 bases matching TRBD2. The CDR3 has 16 residues. V lost 4 bases, J lost 9 bases, and 8 bases stayed unmatched. Germline V lookup: CDR1 LGHDT, CDR2 YNNKEL (reference sequence).

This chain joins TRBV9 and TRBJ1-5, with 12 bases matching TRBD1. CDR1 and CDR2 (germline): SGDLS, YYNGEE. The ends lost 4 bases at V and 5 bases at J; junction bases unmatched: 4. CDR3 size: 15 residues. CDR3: CASSKGTGGDQPQHF. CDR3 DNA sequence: TGTGCCAGCAGCAAAGGGACAGGGGGCGATCAGCCCCAGCATTTT.

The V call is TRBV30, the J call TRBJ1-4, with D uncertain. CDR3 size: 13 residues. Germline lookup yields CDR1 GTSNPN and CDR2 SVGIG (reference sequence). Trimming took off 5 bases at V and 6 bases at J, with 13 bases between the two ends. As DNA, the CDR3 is TGTGCCTGGTCACTGCGGGTAGATGAAAAACTGTTTTTT. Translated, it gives CAWSLRVDEKLFF.

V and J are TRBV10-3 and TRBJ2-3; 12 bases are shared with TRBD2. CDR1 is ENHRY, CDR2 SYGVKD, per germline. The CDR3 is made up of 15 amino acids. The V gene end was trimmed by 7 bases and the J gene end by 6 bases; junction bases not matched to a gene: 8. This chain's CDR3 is CAITRGTSGLDTQYF. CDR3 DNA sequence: TGTGCCATCACCCGAGGGACTAGCGGGTTGGATACGCAGTATTTT.